This record covers a single T cell receptor beta chain. Antigen: not known. The treatment: oral pan-JAK inhibitor, 5-10 mg twice daily. Punch biopsies of lesional scalp, plus peripheral blood, were taken from alopecia areata patients. This sample is drawn from a study of CD8+ T cells in alopecia areata. As the sequencing template, cDNA was produced by extracting RNA and reverse transcribing it. The assay was immunoSEQ multiplex PCR, and TCRdb's table has in-frame clones only and misses some. The table lists about 210,000 clones, 55% to 70% of them singletons. Regarding the study as a whole: Between patients, shared TCR sequences were less clear than in mice. This was possibly due in part to HLA diversity in the patient population.

The V end was cut by 7 bases, the J end by 2 bases, with 19 bases between. Per the germline V gene, CDR1 is SGHRS and CDR2 is YFSETQ. The CDR3 extends over 15 amino acids. Specimen: CD4+ T cells sorted from blood, collected at week 4, from a patient treated with tofacitinib. This TCR was recovered from a human donor with alopecia areata. The V gene is TRBV5-1, the J gene TRBJ2-7; a possible D gene is TRBD1 (7 bases). CDR3 in amino acids: CASSQQGRTAYEQYF. In DNA form, the CDR3 reads TGCGCCAGCTCCCAACAGGGGAGGACGGCCTACGAGCAGTACTTC.